The sequence of this T cell receptor (beta chain) was determined in a study of shared clonotypes between healthy human individuals. Study-level findings and limits: Clonotypes which were not shared had lower generation probabilities than clonotypes that all four donors shared. Rarefaction analysis demonstrated incomplete sorted-subset sequencing notwithstanding large depth.

Repertoires were generated with immunoSEQ multiplex PCR, while TCRdb's copy carries only in-frame clones and drops some. The sample holds 550,000 to 700,000 clones, 73% seen once. CDR3 length: 12 amino acids. Trimming pared 7 bases from V and 7 bases from J, leaving 10 bases between. Germline CDR1 is MGHDK and CDR2 is SYGVNS. As for this clone: Its antigen is not identified.

The source of this sequence is a woman between 25 and 40 years old in good health. The sequenced sample was memory CD4+ T cells sorted from blood. Described subset: CD45RA-negative fraction. The chain combines TRBV25-1 with TRBJ2-2; D remains ambiguous. The CDR3 DNA sequence: TGTGCCAGCACTTCAGTGTACGGGGAGCTGTTTTTT. It codes for CASTSVYGELFF.